This is a list of T cell receptor beta chains from one sample in a study of long-term antiretroviral therapy in people with HIV. The method was immunoSEQ multiplex PCR; TCRdb's version includes in-frame clones alone and lacks a portion of them. The sample carries 25,000 to 30,000 clones, roughly 90% recorded once. The sample was unsorted PBMCs, taken 1.8 years after starting antiretroviral therapy. Receptors originate from a woman aged 18-29 years with HIV. Both conserved end residues are part of each CDR3. The order of the fields is clone size, CDR3 length, J gene, D gene, V gene, CDR3 DNA, CDR3 protein. A D gene is named only where the DNA matches it firmly. Some rows have no size entry. The others give once, few or many, or a class for an expanded clone.

abundance: NA
len: 15
j_gene: TRBJ1-2
d_gene: TRBD1
v_gene: TRBV28
CDR3nt: TGTGCCAGCAGTTTAGGGACAGGGAGTGGCTATGGCTACACCTTC
CDR3aa: CASSLGTGSGYGYTF

abundance: NA
len: 12
j_gene: TRBJ2-7
d_gene: NA
v_gene: TRBV28
CDR3nt: TGTGCCAGTGCCAGTTATGAGTCATTCGCCCAATTC
CDR3aa: CASASYESFAQF

abundance: NA
len: 14
j_gene: TRBJ1-5
d_gene: NA
v_gene: TRBV5-6
CDR3nt: TGTGCCAGCAGCTTGGGAAAGGGGTCACGGCCCCAGCATTTT
CDR3aa: CASSLGKGSRPQHF

abundance: NA
len: 15
j_gene: TRBJ1-1
d_gene: NA
v_gene: TRBV6-5
CDR3nt: TGTGCCAGCAGTTACTCGAAAGCGGCTAGCACTGAAGCTTTCTTT
CDR3aa: CASSYSKAASTEAFF

abundance: NA
len: 15
j_gene: TRBJ1-3
d_gene: NA
v_gene: TRBV10-3
CDR3nt: TGTGCCATCAGTGAGTCGAGAGGCTCTGGAAACACCATATATTTT
CDR3aa: CAISESRGSGNTIYF

abundance: NA
len: 14
j_gene: TRBJ1-2
d_gene: NA
v_gene: TRBV6-6
CDR3nt: TGTGCCAGCAGTTACTGGGAGAATGACTATGGCTACACCTTC
CDR3aa: CASSYWENDYGYTF

abundance: NA
len: 16
j_gene: TRBJ2-5
d_gene: TRBD2
v_gene: TRBV5-1
CDR3nt: TGCGCCAGCAGCTCCCTGCGAGCGGGAGGGCGAGAGACCCAGTACTTC
CDR3aa: CASSSLRAGGRETQYF

abundance: NA
len: 17
j_gene: TRBJ2-7
d_gene: NA
v_gene: TRBV5-4
CDR3nt: TGTGCCAGCAGCCCCGAACCGGGGCGGGACCATACCTACGAGCAGTACTTC
CDR3aa: CASSPEPGRDHTYEQYF

abundance: once
len: 13
j_gene: TRBJ2-2
d_gene: NA
v_gene: TRBV10-1
CDR3nt: TGCGCCATCCCCTCCCCCTGGGCCGGGGAGCTGTTTTTT
CDR3aa: CAIPSPWAGELFF

abundance: NA
len: 12
j_gene: TRBJ1-1
d_gene: NA
v_gene: TRBV19
CDR3nt: TGTGCCAGTAGTATGAGGCAGCCTGAAGCTTTCTTT
CDR3aa: CASSMRQPEAFF

abundance: few
len: 13
j_gene: TRBJ1-5
d_gene: TRBD1
v_gene: TRBV6-6
CDR3nt: TGTGCCAGTGAACAGGGGGTAGATCAGCCCCAGCATTTT
CDR3aa: CASEQGVDQPQHF

abundance: NA
len: 13
j_gene: TRBJ2-1
d_gene: NA
v_gene: TRBV4-2
CDR3nt: TGTGCCAGCAGCCAAGATGGGCTAGCTGAGCAGTTCTTC
CDR3aa: CASSQDGLAEQFF

abundance: once
len: 14
j_gene: TRBJ1-5
d_gene: TRBD1
v_gene: TRBV6-6
CDR3nt: TGTGCCAGCAGTGCAGGACAGGGGGGTCAGCCCCAGCATTTT
CDR3aa: CASSAGQGGQPQHF

abundance: NA
len: 13
j_gene: TRBJ2-1
d_gene: NA
v_gene: TRBV28
CDR3nt: TGTGCCAGCAGTTTCCGCGCGCAGGGTGAGCAGTTCTTC
CDR3aa: CASSFRAQGEQFF

abundance: NA
len: 14
j_gene: TRBJ1-1
d_gene: NA
v_gene: TRBV7-9
CDR3nt: TGTGCCAGCAGCGAGGGACGGTTGAACACTGAAGCTTTCTTT
CDR3aa: CASSEGRLNTEAFF

abundance: NA
len: 16
j_gene: TRBJ2-3
d_gene: TRBD2
v_gene: TRBV7-9
CDR3nt: TGTGCCAGCAGCTTTGGGACTAGCGGGAGCACAGATACGCAGTATTTT
CDR3aa: CASSFGTSGSTDTQYF

abundance: once
len: 15
j_gene: TRBJ2-7
d_gene: NA
v_gene: TRBV18
CDR3nt: TGTGCCAGCTCACTAAGCGCCGGGAAATCATACGAGCAGTACTTC
CDR3aa: CASSLSAGKSYEQYF

abundance: NA
len: 15
j_gene: TRBJ2-1
d_gene: TRBD2
v_gene: TRBV9
CDR3nt: TGTGCCAGCAGCCCCTTCCTAGCGGGGTACAATGAGCAGTTCTTC
CDR3aa: CASSPFLAGYNEQFF

abundance: NA
len: 18
j_gene: TRBJ1-4
d_gene: NA
v_gene: TRBV5-4
CDR3nt: TGTGCCAGCAGCCAAAGGCGGGGCACCTATGCAACTAATGAAAAACTGTTTTTT
CDR3aa: CASSQRRGTYATNEKLFF

abundance: NA
len: 15
j_gene: TRBJ2-7
d_gene: NA
v_gene: TRBV15
CDR3nt: TGTGCCACCAGCAGAGGGAGGGCCAGCTCCTACGAGCAGTACTTC
CDR3aa: CATSRGRASSYEQYF